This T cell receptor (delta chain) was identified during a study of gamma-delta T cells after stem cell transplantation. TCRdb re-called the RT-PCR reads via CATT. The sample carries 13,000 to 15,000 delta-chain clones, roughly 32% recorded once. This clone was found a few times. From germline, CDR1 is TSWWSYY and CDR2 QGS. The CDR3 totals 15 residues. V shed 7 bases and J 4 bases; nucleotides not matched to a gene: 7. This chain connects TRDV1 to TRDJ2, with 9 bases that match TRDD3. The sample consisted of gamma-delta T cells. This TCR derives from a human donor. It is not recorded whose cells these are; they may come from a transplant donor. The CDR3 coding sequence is TGTGCTCTTGTATGGGGGGATACTGGGACAGCACAACTCTTCTTT. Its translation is CALVWGDTGTAQLFF.